This entry features one TCR beta chain sequence. The same CDR3 is also encoded by other DNA sequences in this sample. This entry comes from a study of blood T cell repertoires in COVID-19. Study-level background: The samples span acute and convalescent COVID-19 from the United States, Italy and Spain. Sources were T cells, B-cell-depleted T cells, or PBMCs; the material itself was cDNA or gDNA.

Original data processing: Using reference gene primer amplification, nucleated cell counts were estimated. Clones were read by immunoSEQ multiplex PCR, and TCRdb kept only the in-frame ones, dropping some. Clone size and V and J calls were adopted from that table, with D and trimming inferred from the DNA. The sample consists of about 210,000 clones, 88% of them appearing once. CDR3 size: 14 residues. The V and J ends lost 1 base and 5 bases respectively, with 11 bases between them. Looked up from germline, CDR1 is SGHAT and CDR2 is FQNNGV. The source material was peripheral blood. The clonotype was recovered from a man younger than 30 with active or convalescent COVID-19. The V and J genes are TRBV11-2 and TRBJ1-2, with D hard to call. The CDR3 region has the DNA TGTGCCAGCAGCTTAGGGCGGGGAAATTATGGCTACACCTTC. It codes for CASSLGRGNYGYTF.